The rows below give T cell receptor beta chains drawn from one sample of a study of blood T cells in healthy people across ages. TCRdb fed the 5' RACE reads into MiXCR, producing one record per CDR3 protein. Of about 1.6 million distinct CDR3 sequences in the sample, roughly 32% are singletons; the top ten hold 11%. Source material: blood. These TCRs come from a young woman in good health. CDR3s include the opening cysteine and the closing phenylalanine or tryptophan. Fields, in order: clone size, J gene, V gene, D gene, CDR3 DNA, CDR3 protein. D genes are given only for firm matches. Clone size is given for some rows only: seen once, a few or many times, or a class if the clone is expanded.

clone_size: -; j_call: TRBJ2-7; v_call: TRBV9; d_call: -; cdr3_nt: TGTGCCAGCAGCGTAGGGCCCCAGGGTGGCAATGAGCAGTACTTC; cdr3_aa: CASSVGPQGGNEQYF
clone_size: few; j_call: TRBJ2-7; v_call: TRBV7-9; d_call: -; cdr3_nt: TGTGCCAGCAGCCCACCGGGACATCTTTACGAGCAGTACTTC; cdr3_aa: CASSPPGHLYEQYF
clone_size: few; j_call: TRBJ2-7; v_call: TRBV6-1; d_call: -; cdr3_nt: TGTGCCAGCAGTGAAGTTTTGGGTTCCCCCGAGCAGTACTTC; cdr3_aa: CASSEVLGSPEQYF
clone_size: few; j_call: TRBJ2-1; v_call: TRBV20-1; d_call: -; cdr3_nt: TGCAGTGCGCTATTGACGGACGCCTACAATGAGCAGTTCTTC; cdr3_aa: CSALLTDAYNEQFF
clone_size: -; j_call: TRBJ2-5; v_call: TRBV25-1; d_call: -; cdr3_nt: TGTGCCAGCTCATTGGAGTACCACCGGGAGACCCAGTACTTC; cdr3_aa: CASSLEYHRETQYF
clone_size: -; j_call: TRBJ2-7; v_call: TRBV6-2/TRBV6-3; d_call: -; cdr3_nt: TGTGCCAGCTCCCTTGGGGCCTGCGAGCAGTACTTC; cdr3_aa: CASSLGACEQYF
clone_size: -; j_call: TRBJ1-4; v_call: TRBV7-9; d_call: -; cdr3_nt: TGTGCCAGCAGCTTAGGGGGTGTGGAATTGGAAAAACTGTTTTTT; cdr3_aa: CASSLGGVELEKLFF
clone_size: many; j_call: TRBJ1-5; v_call: TRBV29-1; d_call: -; cdr3_nt: TGCAGCGTTGGGCCCGGTAGCAATCAGCCCCAGCATTTT; cdr3_aa: CSVGPGSNQPQHF
clone_size: many; j_call: TRBJ1-2; v_call: TRBV10-3; d_call: -; cdr3_nt: TGTGCCATCAATCCGGACAGACAGACCGGCTACACCTTC; cdr3_aa: CAINPDRQTGYTF
clone_size: -; j_call: TRBJ1-2; v_call: TRBV20-1; d_call: TRBD1; cdr3_nt: TGCAGTGCTAGAGATGGTCAAACCCAGGGGGCTAACTATGGCTACACCTTC; cdr3_aa: CSARDGQTQGANYGYTF
clone_size: -; j_call: TRBJ2-7; v_call: TRBV5-1; d_call: -; cdr3_nt: TGCGCCAGCAGCGTTGGAATGCCGAGGGGGCAGTACTTC; cdr3_aa: CASSVGMPRGQYF
clone_size: -; j_call: TRBJ1-2; v_call: TRBV3-1; d_call: -; cdr3_nt: TGTGCCAGCAGCCAATATAGTGGAATTAGCTATGGCTACACCTTC; cdr3_aa: CASSQYSGISYGYTF
clone_size: few; j_call: TRBJ2-3; v_call: TRBV4-1; d_call: -; cdr3_nt: TGCGCCAGCAGCCAGGCGGGACTCCTGGGCACAGATACGCAGTATTTT; cdr3_aa: CASSQAGLLGTDTQYF
clone_size: many; j_call: TRBJ2-5; v_call: TRBV15; d_call: -; cdr3_nt: TGTGCCACCAGCAGAGATCAGGAAGAGACCCAGTACTTC; cdr3_aa: CATSRDQEETQYF
clone_size: -; j_call: TRBJ2-7; v_call: TRBV27; d_call: TRBD2; cdr3_nt: TGTGCCAGCAGTTTCCTACAAGCGGGAGGAACATACGAGCAGTACTTC; cdr3_aa: CASSFLQAGGTYEQYF
clone_size: -; j_call: TRBJ1-2; v_call: TRBV19; d_call: -; cdr3_nt: TGTGCCAGTAGCCGGTCGCGGACAGTTTTTAACTATGGCTACACCTTC; cdr3_aa: CASSRSRTVFNYGYTF
clone_size: -; j_call: TRBJ1-1; v_call: TRBV28; d_call: -; cdr3_nt: TGTGCCAGCAGCCCCCCCACATATGAAGCTTTCTTT; cdr3_aa: CASSPPTYEAFF
clone_size: few; j_call: TRBJ2-7; v_call: TRBV7-9; d_call: TRBD1; cdr3_nt: TGTGCCAGCAGCCCCTACGGGACAGGGGAAAATGGCAGGTACGAGCAGTACTTC; cdr3_aa: CASSPYGTGENGRYEQYF
clone_size: -; j_call: TRBJ1-3; v_call: TRBV3-1; d_call: -; cdr3_nt: TGTGCCAGCAGCCTCGGTGACGAGGGTCCTGGAAACACCATATATTTT; cdr3_aa: CASSLGDEGPGNTIYF
clone_size: few; j_call: TRBJ2-5; v_call: TRBV20-1; d_call: -; cdr3_nt: TGCAGTGCTAGAGATTCAAGGGTCCTACAAGAGACCCAGTACTTC; cdr3_aa: CSARDSRVLQETQYF
clone_size: -; j_call: TRBJ1-1; v_call: TRBV28; d_call: TRBD1; cdr3_nt: TGTGCCAGCAGTTCGCCGGGACAGATTATTACTGAAGCTTTCTTT; cdr3_aa: CASSSPGQIITEAFF
clone_size: -; j_call: TRBJ2-7; v_call: TRBV27; d_call: -; cdr3_nt: TGTGCCAACAGACCAACGGACATCTCCTACGAGCAGTACTTC; cdr3_aa: CANRPTDISYEQYF
clone_size: -; j_call: TRBJ2-7; v_call: TRBV4-2; d_call: TRBD1; cdr3_nt: TGTGTCAGCAGCCCCCGGGACAGGGGAACAGGGGAGCAGTACTTC; cdr3_aa: CVSSPRDRGTGEQYF
clone_size: -; j_call: TRBJ2-2; v_call: TRBV7-9; d_call: -; cdr3_nt: TGTGCCAGCAGCTTTTTTAGGAGTGGTGGACAATTTGGTACCGGGGAGCTGTTTTTT; cdr3_aa: CASSFFRSGGQFGTGELFF
clone_size: few; j_call: TRBJ2-5; v_call: TRBV4-1; d_call: TRBD2; cdr3_nt: TGCGCCAGCAGCCAAGATAACTTGGTAGCGGGGGCCGAGGAGACCCAGTACTTC; cdr3_aa: CASSQDNLVAGAEETQYF
clone_size: -; j_call: TRBJ2-7; v_call: TRBV5-6; d_call: TRBD2; cdr3_nt: TGTGCCAGCAGCTTGACCCAGGGCAGGGAGGGGTACGAGCAGTACTTC; cdr3_aa: CASSLTQGREGYEQYF
clone_size: few; j_call: TRBJ2-3; v_call: TRBV11-2; d_call: TRBD2; cdr3_nt: TGTGCCAGCAGCTTATCCACTAGCGGGGGGGCGGCAGATACGCAGTATTTT; cdr3_aa: CASSLSTSGGAADTQYF
clone_size: -; j_call: TRBJ1-2; v_call: TRBV29-1; d_call: TRBD1; cdr3_nt: TGCAGCGCCCGTATGGGACAGGGTCGAAACTATGGCTACACCTTC; cdr3_aa: CSARMGQGRNYGYTF
clone_size: few; j_call: TRBJ2-5; v_call: TRBV5-1; d_call: TRBD1; cdr3_nt: TGCGCCAGCAGCAAAGACAGGGGGCAGCATGAAGAGACCCAGTACTTC; cdr3_aa: CASSKDRGQHEETQYF
clone_size: -; j_call: TRBJ1-1; v_call: TRBV4-1; d_call: -; cdr3_nt: TGCGCCAGCAGCCAAGATCAGGGCGTCGGGACTGAAGCTTTCTTT; cdr3_aa: CASSQDQGVGTEAFF
clone_size: few; j_call: TRBJ2-2; v_call: TRBV29-1; d_call: TRBD2; cdr3_nt: TGCAGCGTTTCGGCTAGCGGGGGGGCGGACACCGGGGAGCTGTTTTTT; cdr3_aa: CSVSASGGADTGELFF
clone_size: -; j_call: TRBJ2-7; v_call: TRBV20-1; d_call: -; cdr3_nt: TGCAGTGCTATGTACGGAGTTTCCTACGAGCAGTACTTC; cdr3_aa: CSAMYGVSYEQYF
clone_size: many; j_call: TRBJ2-3; v_call: TRBV29-1; d_call: TRBD1; cdr3_nt: TGCAGCGTCCGGGACAGAATCCTACCCACAGATACGCAGTATTTT; cdr3_aa: CSVRDRILPTDTQYF
clone_size: -; j_call: TRBJ2-7; v_call: TRBV7-9; d_call: -; cdr3_nt: TGTGCCAGCAGCCAGGCCGGGACGACTAGTCCCTACGAGCAGTACTTC; cdr3_aa: CASSQAGTTSPYEQYF
clone_size: -; j_call: TRBJ2-7; v_call: TRBV5-6; d_call: -; cdr3_nt: TGTGCCGGCAGCGCCGACAGATACTACGAGCAGTACTTC; cdr3_aa: CAGSADRYYEQYF
clone_size: few; j_call: TRBJ2-1; v_call: TRBV29-1; d_call: TRBD1; cdr3_nt: TGCAGCGTTAAACCGGGACAGGGCTGGTGGAATGAGCAGTTCTTC; cdr3_aa: CSVKPGQGWWNEQFF
clone_size: -; j_call: TRBJ1-1; v_call: TRBV5-6; d_call: -; cdr3_nt: TGTGCCAGCAGCTTACCGGGGACGGAAGGGAACACTGAAGCTTTCTTT; cdr3_aa: CASSLPGTEGNTEAFF
clone_size: once; j_call: TRBJ2-2; v_call: TRBV7-7; d_call: TRBD1; cdr3_nt: TGTGCCAGCAGCACTGGACAGGGGTTAGGCGGGGAGCTGTTTTTT; cdr3_aa: CASSTGQGLGGELFF
clone_size: many; j_call: TRBJ2-6; v_call: TRBV10-3; d_call: TRBD2; cdr3_nt: TGTGCCATCAGCCCGACTAGCCTTGGGGCCAACGTCCTGACTTTC; cdr3_aa: CAISPTSLGANVLTF
clone_size: few; j_call: TRBJ1-6; v_call: TRBV27; d_call: TRBD1; cdr3_nt: TGTGCCAGCAGAACTACAGGGACAGGATCACCCCTCCACTTT; cdr3_aa: CASRTTGTGSPLHF
clone_size: -; j_call: TRBJ2-3; v_call: TRBV27; d_call: -; cdr3_nt: TGTGTCAGCAGTTTAGCGCTAGCGCCCGGTCGGGGCACAGATACGCAGTATTTT; cdr3_aa: CVSSLALAPGRGTDTQYF
clone_size: -; j_call: TRBJ1-2; v_call: TRBV12-5; d_call: TRBD1; cdr3_nt: TGTGCTAGTGGTTTGGAAGACGACAGGGTTAACTATGGCTACACCTTC; cdr3_aa: CASGLEDDRVNYGYTF
clone_size: -; j_call: TRBJ2-3; v_call: TRBV3-1; d_call: TRBD2; cdr3_nt: TGTGCCAGCAGCCATCGGTTCCAGCGGGAGAGGGATACGCAGTATTTT; cdr3_aa: CASSHRFQRERDTQYF
clone_size: many; j_call: TRBJ1-2; v_call: TRBV7-2; d_call: TRBD1; cdr3_nt: TGTGCCAGCAGCGGAGACAGGGGGCTAAACTATGGCTACACCTTC; cdr3_aa: CASSGDRGLNYGYTF
clone_size: -; j_call: TRBJ1-2; v_call: TRBV20-1; d_call: TRBD1; cdr3_nt: TGCAGTGCGCAGCAAAAGACAGGGGTTAGCTATGGCTACACCTTC; cdr3_aa: CSAQQKTGVSYGYTF
clone_size: -; j_call: TRBJ2-3; v_call: TRBV7-6; d_call: TRBD2; cdr3_nt: TGTGCCAGCAGCTTATTAGTAGCCGGGGGGGCTAGCGGGTCTACAGATACGCAGTATTTT; cdr3_aa: CASSLLVAGGASGSTDTQYF
clone_size: -; j_call: TRBJ2-1; v_call: TRBV29-1; d_call: -; cdr3_nt: TGCAGCGGGGGAGGAGGGACGGCCAGGAAGGAGCAGTTCTTC; cdr3_aa: CSGGGGTARKEQFF
clone_size: -; j_call: TRBJ2-7; v_call: TRBV28; d_call: -; cdr3_nt: TGTGCCAGCAGCCTTGTCGGGGTGGGCTCCTACGAGCAGTACTTC; cdr3_aa: CASSLVGVGSYEQYF
clone_size: -; j_call: TRBJ2-3; v_call: TRBV20-1; d_call: -; cdr3_nt: TGCAGTGCAAGCACCCTTGGGGGGATAGGGGCAGATACGCAGTATTTT; cdr3_aa: CSASTLGGIGADTQYF
clone_size: few; j_call: TRBJ2-5; v_call: TRBV2; d_call: -; cdr3_nt: TGTGCCAGCATACTCATAAGGTCCCAAGAGACCCAGTACTTC; cdr3_aa: CASILIRSQETQYF
clone_size: few; j_call: TRBJ2-1; v_call: TRBV7-9; d_call: TRBD2; cdr3_nt: TGTGCCAGCAGCCGGGACTATATGGGGCATGAGCAGTTCTTC; cdr3_aa: CASSRDYMGHEQFF
clone_size: few; j_call: TRBJ2-1; v_call: TRBV20-1; d_call: -; cdr3_nt: TGCAGTGCCCCCCCTGCAGGGGTTATCTACAATGAGCAGTTCTTC; cdr3_aa: CSAPPAGVIYNEQFF
clone_size: few; j_call: TRBJ2-3; v_call: TRBV2; d_call: -; cdr3_nt: TGTGCCAGCATCCCCTCCGGTTATCACACAGATACGCAGTATTTT; cdr3_aa: CASIPSGYHTDTQYF
clone_size: -; j_call: TRBJ1-2; v_call: TRBV15; d_call: -; cdr3_nt: TGTGCCACCAGAGGAGGCGGCAGTAACTATGGCTACACCTTC; cdr3_aa: CATRGGGSNYGYTF
clone_size: -; j_call: TRBJ2-2; v_call: TRBV27; d_call: -; cdr3_nt: TGTGCCAGCAGTCGGGGAGGACAGAAAAACACCGGGGAGCTGTTTTTT; cdr3_aa: CASSRGGQKNTGELFF
clone_size: few; j_call: TRBJ2-3; v_call: TRBV27; d_call: TRBD1; cdr3_nt: TGTGCCAGCCACGACAGGGGAACAGATACGCAGTATTTT; cdr3_aa: CASHDRGTDTQYF
clone_size: -; j_call: TRBJ1-1; v_call: TRBV6-1; d_call: -; cdr3_nt: TGTGCCAGCAGTGATCAACAGGAAAGGGTCACTGAAGCTTTCTTT; cdr3_aa: CASSDQQERVTEAFF
clone_size: few; j_call: TRBJ2-1; v_call: TRBV20-1; d_call: -; cdr3_nt: TGCAGTGCTAGAGTCGTTCTCGTAGATGAGCAGTTCTTC; cdr3_aa: CSARVVLVDEQFF